Sequencing of this T cell receptor beta chain was carried out in a study of OX40 agonist ivuxolimab in advanced cancers. Looking at the study overall: The diagnoses of dose-escalation patients were hepatocellular carcinoma, melanoma, renal cell or head and neck cancer.

A remark on this clone: As yet, its antigen is unknown.

This CDR3 contains 14 residues. Germline V gene data show CDR1 as SGHVS and CDR2 as FNYEAQ. The V segment lost 6 bases and the J segment 3 bases; nucleotides outside the gene matches: 4. Assay used: immunoSEQ multiplex PCR; TCRdb lists only in-frame clones, some missing. The sample includes 40,000 to 55,000 clones, about 90% seen only once; the top ten take approximately 3.5%. Overall study results and limits: At 0.1 to 3.0 mg/kg, CD4+ and CD8+ blood T cells expanded clonally by week 6.

This sequence joins TRBV7-6 and TRBJ1-1; 10 nucleotides match TRBD1. The sequence came from an adult with an advanced solid tumor such as melanoma, head and neck, liver or kidney cancer. The sample consisted of CD4+ or CD8+ T cells sorted from blood, taken in a trial of the OX40 agonist ivuxolimab. Here the CDR3 reads CASRGQGFDTEAFF. The CDR3, as DNA: TGTGCCAGCAGGGGACAGGGGTTCGACACTGAAGCTTTCTTT.